This is a list of T cell receptor beta chains from one sample in a study of blood T cell repertoires in COVID-19. Profiled with immunoSEQ multiplex PCR; TCRdb holds only in-frame clones, not every one. The repertoire has 150,000 to 200,000 clones, about 90% of them found once; the top ten carry 10% to 11%. The specimen sequenced was peripheral blood. The receptor source for this set is a woman between 55 and 75 years old with COVID-19, enrolled during active disease. Each CDR3 is given with its conserved first and last residue. D genes are given only for firm matches. Size tells how often a clone was seen (once, few, many) or the class of an expanded clone, and some rows leave it out.

>NA|TRBJ2-7|TRBD2|TRBV4-1
TGCGCCAGCAGCCAAGGGCTAGCGGGCTACGAGCAGTACTTC
CASSQGLAGYEQYF
>few|TRBJ1-1|TRBD1|TRBV19
TGTGCCAGTGAAGAGACAGGGGGCGTTTTGGACACTGAAGCTTTCTTT
CASEETGGVLDTEAFF
>once|TRBJ2-7|TRBD2|TRBV10-2
TGCGCCAGCAGAGGGCTAGCGGGAGGGTTCTACGAGCAGTACTTC
CASRGLAGGFYEQYF
>NA|TRBJ2-2|TRBD2|TRBV6-7
TGTGCCAGCAGTTCCCTCCGACTAGCGGAGCTCACCGGGGAGCTGTTTTTT
CASSSLRLAELTGELFF
>NA|TRBJ1-6|NA|TRBV27
TGTGCCAGCAGTTTCGACAGTGGGAGGTCACCCCTCCACTTT
CASSFDSGRSPLHF
>once|TRBJ1-2|TRBD1|TRBV9
TGTGCCAGCAGCGCGGGGACAGGGGTATGGGATGGCTACACCTTC
CASSAGTGVWDGYTF
>NA|TRBJ1-1|TRBD1|TRBV28
TGTGCCAGCAGTTCAGACAGGGAGATCGCTGAAGCTTTCTTT
CASSSDREIAEAFF
>NA|TRBJ2-1|TRBD2|TRBV7-8
TGTGCCAGCAGCCCTACAAGCGGGAGCCCCTACAATGAGCAGTTCTTC
CASSPTSGSPYNEQFF
>once|TRBJ2-5|NA|TRBV5-4
TGTGCCAGCAGCCCCTGGGACTCACTAAAAGAGACCCAGTACTTC
CASSPWDSLKETQYF
>NA|TRBJ2-5|NA|TRBV24-1
TGTGCCACCAGTAACCCTCCGGGGGAGACCCAGTACTTC
CATSNPPGETQYF
>once|TRBJ2-3|TRBD2|TRBV15
TGTGCCAGTTGGACTAGCGGGAGCACAGATACGCAGTATTTT
CASWTSGSTDTQYF
>NA|TRBJ2-7|TRBD1|TRBV27
TGTGCCAGCAGTTTACGGCCCTCACAGGGGCGTCCCTACGAGCAGTACTTC
CASSLRPSQGRPYEQYF
>once|TRBJ1-5|NA|TRBV30
TGTGCCTGGAGTGCCAGAGGAGATCAGCCCCAGCATTTT
CAWSARGDQPQHF
>NA|TRBJ2-7|TRBD2|TRBV24-1
TGTGCCACCAGTGACCCATTGCTAGCGGGAGCTGACGAGCAGTACTTC
CATSDPLLAGADEQYF
>NA|TRBJ2-5|TRBD1|TRBV20-1
TGCAGTGCGCGACAGGGGGAGACCCAGTACTTC
CSARQGETQYF
>few|TRBJ1-6|TRBD1|TRBV9
TGTGCCAGCAGCGTAGGTGGGGCAGGGGGTAATTCACCCCTCCACTTT
CASSVGGAGGNSPLHF
>NA|TRBJ1-2|TRBD1|TRBV10-3
TGTGCCATCAGTGACGATCGACAGGGGCAGCGCTACACCTTC
CAISDDRQGQRYTF
>few|TRBJ2-6|TRBD1|TRBV19
TGTGCCAGTAGTTTTCAGGGGGCTGGGGCCAACGTCCTGACTTTC
CASSFQGAGANVLTF
>NA|TRBJ1-1|NA|TRBV11-2
TGTGCCAGCAGCTTAATAGGTGGACTCCGGAACACTGAAGCTTTCTTT
CASSLIGGLRNTEAFF
>few|TRBJ2-3|NA|TRBV15
TGTGCCACCAGCAGAGCGAGGCCAAAGACAGATACGCAGTATTTT
CATSRARPKTDTQYF
>NA|TRBJ1-2|NA|TRBV7-2
TGTGCCAGCAGCTCCGGGACTCCATATGGCTACACCTTC
CASSSGTPYGYTF
>NA|TRBJ1-6|NA|TRBV9
TGTGCCAGCAGCGTCTGGGACTCGGGTTCACCCCTCCACTTT
CASSVWDSGSPLHF
>NA|TRBJ1-1|NA|TRBV19
TGTGCCAGTGGGTTCGGGATGAACACTGAAGCTTTCTTT
CASGFGMNTEAFF